The TCR beta chain under discussion was sequenced for a study of shared clonotypes between healthy human individuals. Study-level findings and limits: In this cohort, only blood was sampled, and tissue repertoires likely differ. Unshared clonotypes carried lower generation probabilities than those common to all four donors. Investigators expected sequencing depth to affect clonotype sharing among donors.

With regard to this clone: Antigen specificity is unknown.

Trimming took 2 bases from V and 0 from J, leaving 7 bases between them. The V gene's germline CDR1 is SGHTA and CDR2 FQGNSA. CDR3 length equals 14 residues. Clones were sequenced by immunoSEQ multiplex PCR, and TCRdb holds only the in-frame ones, with some missing. This table has 2 million or so clones, 85% to 95% appearing once. Healthy HIV-negative adults with no recent acute infections or vaccinations were recruited as donors. This receptor was obtained from a man aged 18 to 35 in good health. The chain links TRBV7-2 to TRBJ1-1, with unresolved D. Sequenced material: naive CD4+ T cells sorted from blood. Noted subset: CD45RA+ positively selected. The CDR3 protein is CASSLRRVNTEAFF. DNA for the CDR3: TGTGCCAGCAGCTTACGCAGAGTGAACACTGAAGCTTTCTTT.